Presented here are 11 T cell receptor beta chains from one specimen sequenced in a study of T cells in Graves' hyperthyroidism and ophthalmopathy (dated by TCRdb to 2018 to 2020). Preparation of the library involved multiplex PCR. Sequencing instrument: Illumina HiSeq 2000. TCR beta CDR3 regions were amplified from RNA transcripts. For the first round of RT-PCR on the TCR CDR3, the HTBI primer set was used together with the Qiagen OneStep RT-PCR kit. The public reads were reanalyzed by TCRdb: fastp trimming at Q25, MiXCR alignment, in-frame beta chains only. Rows are unified per CDR3 protein, each entry keeping the most common DNA and genes. The sample data list roughly 700,000 distinct CDR3 sequences, and around 40% of these were observed just once. The biggest ten clones account for 30% to 40% of the sample. Material for sequencing was blood. The receptors originated from a woman aged 35 to 49 with Graves' hyperthyroidism.

J is TRBJ2-7 and V is TRBV25-1; TRBD1 or TRBD2 may be the D gene (5 bases each). Germline CDR1 is MGHDK and CDR2 is SYGVNS. The CDR3 has 15 residues. With 5 bases removed from V and 7 bases from J, the gap between germline ends came to 21 bases. CDR3 protein: CASSSLIGLRGEQYF. The CDR3 DNA reads as TGTGCCAGCAGTTCCCTCATCGGTCTGAGGGGTGAGCAGTACTTC.

The chain joins TRBV7-3 to TRBJ2-7, with a tentative D call TRBD1 (6 bases). Trimming took off 3 bases at V and 7 bases at J, with 16 bases between the two ends. CDR1 is SGHTA, CDR2 FQGTGA, per germline. The CDR3 contains 14 residues. Written as DNA, the CDR3 is TGTGCCAGCAGCTTTCCCGGGACACCCAATGAGCAGTACTTC. The encoded protein is CASSFPGTPNEQYF.

The V call is TRBV6-5, the J call TRBJ1-1; no reliable D call. Trimming cost V 0 bases and J 1 base, with 9 bases left between them. CDR1 and CDR2 (germline): MNHEY, SVGAGI. The CDR3 is 15 residues long. CDR3 nucleotide sequence: TGTGCCAGCAGTTACTCAACTAGGCAGAACACTGAAGCTTTCTTT. Amino acid sequence: CASSYSTRQNTEAFF.

This clonotype was seen just once. At one of its ends the junction is not consistent with the germline gene, which may arise from a read error. This chain uses TRBV7-9 with TRBJ1-2; no clear D. The CDR3 has 15 residues. In germline, CDR1 is SEHNR, CDR2 FQNEAQ (reference sequence). CDR3 sequence: CVSSSIASRVDSYTF. The CDR3 DNA reads as TGTGTCAGCAGCTCGATCGCGAGTCGGGTGGATAGCTACACCTTC.

The rearrangement links TRBV19 to TRBJ1-2; a weak D match, TRBD1 (5 bases). The CDR3 extends over 14 amino acids. The germline CDR1 and CDR2 sequences are LNHDA and SQIVND (reference sequence). Trimming took 9 bases from V and 2 from J, leaving 16 bases between them. The CDR3 nucleotides read TGTGCCAGCAGCGACCAGGGCGCAAACTATGGCTACACCTTC. Residues: CASSDQGANYGYTF.

The V call is TRBV10-1, the J call TRBJ2-3; TRBD1 is a possible D gene (5 bases). Germline V lookup: CDR1 WNHNN, CDR2 SYGVQD (reference sequence). This CDR3 has 12 residues. The V gene lost 8 bases and the J gene lost 5 bases, with 11 bases spanning the gap. The CDR3 is CASGVTGDTQYF. The CDR3 region has the DNA TGCGCCAGCGGGGTTACAGGAGATACGCAGTATTTT.

This clonotype was observed many times. The chain is built from TRBV2 and TRBJ2-7, with D perhaps matching TRBD2 (6 bases). Trimming left V 6 bases short and J 2 bases short, with 20 bases between. The CDR3 sequence is 16 residues long. Germline-derived CDR1 and CDR2 are SNHLY and FYNNEI. CDR3 loop: CASSLFSSPGAYEQYF. For the CDR3, the DNA is TGTGCCAGCAGCTTATTCTCATCCCCGGGGGCCTACGAGCAGTACTTC.

Worth noting for this clonotype: This may stem from a read error, because a much larger clone lies one nucleotide away. The chain carries TRBV29-1 and TRBJ2-7, with 7 positions matching TRBD1. Germline CDR1 is SQVTM and CDR2 is ANQGSEA. The CDR3 is 10 residues long. CDR3 residues: CNVPPGQFFF. DNA for the CDR3: TGCAACGTCCCACCGGGACAGTTTTTCTTC.

This clonotype was observed a handful of times. The chain combines TRBV11-2 with TRBJ1-1; D not certain. CDR1 is SGHAT, CDR2 FQNNGV, per germline. Deletions cut 0 bases from V and 6 bases from J, with 8 bases between. This CDR3 contains 13 residues. In DNA, the CDR3 is TGTGCCAGCAGCTTAGAGGGGTTTGCTGAAGCTTTCTTT. It specifies CASSLEGFAEAFF.

This chain links TRBV29-1 with TRBJ2-7; the match to TRBD1 covers 12 bases. This CDR3 has 14 amino acids. V lost 3 bases to trimming and J lost 5 bases; unmatched junction nucleotides: 5. Germline CDR1 is SQVTM and CDR2 is ANQGSEA. CDR3 protein: CSVDGTGGWDEQYF. The CDR3 DNA reads TGCAGCGTTGACGGGACAGGGGGCTGGGACGAGCAGTACTTC.

This clonotype was observed at least ten times. The chain carries TRBV2 and TRBJ2-5; D gene uncertain. The CDR3 runs to 12 residues. Germline V gives CDR1 SNHLY, CDR2 FYNNEI. V shed 4 bases and J shed 3 bases, with 6 bases lying between them. The CDR3, as DNA: TGTGCCAGCAGTGTTGTGGAAGAGACCCAGTACTTC. Its protein is CASSVVEETQYF.